This T cell receptor beta chain derives from a study of cytomegalovirus exposure and HLA in healthy donors (TCRdb year 2017). Describing the broader study: According to an earlier analysis of a few hundred of the donors, about 170 million T cells yielded some 110 million unique TCR beta sequences and approximately 300 Gb of sequence data. In the later analysis, no new phenotypic data were used to find candidate immune exposures; instead, reliance was placed on TCR beta sequences and their occurrence across donors. Of the roughly 400 genotyped donors, 65% to 90% fell in the genetic ancestry cluster associated with self-reported Caucasian donors. Genome-wide SNP genotypes for about 60% of the roughly 700 donors were used in a later genetic analysis, which treated that subset as a discovery cohort. A separate validation cohort of roughly 130 different subjects was used in addition to the roughly 700-subject first cohort. The study combined high-throughput TCR immunosequencing, statistical association of individual TCRs with disease status, and machine learning to predict cytomegalovirus infection status. A later analysis re-analyzed previously published TCR beta repertoires from roughly 630 donors and added high-resolution HLA genotyping to study TCR occurrence patterns. HLA typing covered class I and class II loci at four-digit resolution. Typing coverage varied by locus: roughly 629-640 donors for A, B, C, DRB1 and DQB1; roughly 560 for DQA1; more than 600 for DPA1; fewer than 480 for DPB1. An earlier analysis of some 600 of the donors applied high-throughput TCR beta sequencing to assess whether each TCR beta V gene segment acted as functional or pseudogenic. Around 320 gigabases of sequencing data and 78 million or so unique TCR sequences were included in an early release covering about 700 HLA-typed donors. Among 398 genotyped donors of the cohort, an average of approximately 240,000 unique TCR beta nucleotide sequences were sequenced per donor, roughly a sixth of them non-productive. Every discovery cohort repertoire had been produced on one sequencing platform. The study profiled the T cell repertoires of some 610 subjects by immunosequencing and related them to cytomegalovirus serostatus. The study was designed to test whether signatures of past pathogen exposure could be identified by cataloging public T cell receptors. Donor age, sex, ethnicity and CMV serostatus were compiled together with the repertoire data. Roughly 5 DR-DQ haplotypes were handled as single units for association and clustering, since linkage in the cohort was strong. Broader findings and caveats from the paper: An earlier analysis of around 540 of the donors showed that most TCR beta V segments appeared in productive rearrangements either about 87% or about 30% of the time, which broadly matched IMGT annotations. A later analysis found that TCR association rates varied across HLA loci, with DRB1 alleles showing the most associated TCRs and HLA-C alleles the fewest. Most TCR sequences were seen in very few donors, while some public TCRs were found in many individuals. A few of the identified cytomegalovirus-associated TCR beta chains were confirmed in vitro to be specific for cytomegalovirus antigens. A cluster of highly shared sequence variants was judged likely to represent a technical artifact of the sequencing pipeline. The presence/absence analyses assumed that sequencing depth was roughly uniform across donors, and that assumption may not be true. A later genetic analysis associated a missense DCLRE1C variant with V-gene and J-gene trimming of TCR beta chains, and an independent cohort replicated the association. The only immune exposure information available for the cohort was CMV serostatus. Assigning TCR associations to individual alleles was difficult when HLA alleles, especially DR and DQ, strongly co-occurred. According to a later analysis, parvovirus B19, influenza, CMV and Epstein-Barr virus appeared linked to several top co-occurrence clusters. Linkage disequilibrium might explain the correlated functional status among segregating V segments, but an unknown experimental factor could not be ruled out. The study listed approximately 150 TCR beta chains as associated with cytomegalovirus. A further reported finding was that TCR beta sequences accurately predicted the HLA-A and HLA-B alleles for most subjects in the first cohort. The classifier was reported to diagnose cytomegalovirus status with high specificity and sensitivity in both the original cohort and the validation cohort. In this cohort, only TCR beta chains were sequenced, and detectable features were limited by the absence of alpha or paired-chain data. Because HLA typing was missing for some donors at each locus, association tests included only the typed subset. A later analysis found that most CMV-associated TCR beta chains appeared HLA-restricted, with HLA associations seemingly driven largely by CMV exposure. A later genetic analysis reported fewer N-insertions in productive TCRs among donors in an Asian-associated ancestry cluster than the roughly 720-donor mean. Because counts were too low, about 18 rarely observed V segments, including chromosome 9 orphons, were excluded from the earlier analysis of 587 of the donors. Some IMGT-functional V segments, including TRBV6-2 and TRBV6-3, could not be told apart with the 87-base-pair reads, so those segments were excluded. It was suggested by the authors that the approach could potentially be generalized to other disease states and immunological phenotypes. In a later analysis, around 15,000 TCR beta sequences were associated with specific HLA alleles at a false discovery rate of 0.05. A later analysis found that HLA-associated TCR beta chains were more clonally expanded and had lower generation probabilities than equally common non-associated chains.

The CDR3, cysteine through phenylalanine, is 14 amino acids long. Just the 42-base CDR3 DNA is kept, in frame starting at base 1. The CDR1 and CDR2 encoded by the germline V gene (reference sequence) are SEHNR and FQNEAQ. The V end loses 6 bases and the J end loses 5 bases, and a stretch of 16 bases separates them. In total, just over 650 healthy bone marrow donors made up the cohort. At the time of sampling, all cohort members were nominally healthy, though unrecorded immune exposures were likely present. The donor tested CMV seropositive, placing the donor among the 250 to 350 seropositive members of the cohort. Each donor provided a peripheral blood sample, and peripheral blood mononuclear cells were used for TCR beta sequencing. The Qiagen DNeasy Blood Extraction Kit was used to extract genomic DNA from the blood cell samples. Of note for this clone: Its antigen remains undetermined. No quality values exist for individual bases; no much larger clone is one base distant.

Libraries were built with the immunoSEQ multiplex PCR assay. For the multiplex PCR, a mixture combining 60 forward primers for TCR Vbeta segments and 13 reverse primers for TCR Jbeta segments was used. A multiplex PCR assay on genomic DNA amplified the CDR3 region of rearranged TCR beta genes. On the Illumina HiSeq System, the amplified TCR beta libraries were sequenced as 87-base-pair reads. Per the source publication's procedure: A later analysis tallied 70 million to 100 million unique TCR beta chains across the 666 repertoires, and approximately 9.9 million of those chains were shared by two or more donors. Raw reads were error-corrected and collapsed into unique sequences with a nearest-neighbor algorithm that merged closely related sequences to remove PCR and sequencing errors. To assign V, D and J gene segments, CDR3 sequences were aligned to IMGT reference sequences. For a sequence to be retained, at least a six-nucleotide match to both a V gene segment and a J gene segment was required. Rearrangements were called productive when the CDR3 lacked stop codons and stayed in frame with V and J; all others were non-productive. Following IMGT convention, CDR3 was defined as the stretch from the second conserved V-encoded cysteine to the conserved J-encoded phenylalanine. The earlier analysis of roughly 590 of the donors excluded sequences that lacked an unambiguous match to a single V gene segment. An earlier analysis of several hundred of the donors classified V segments as functional when productive rearrangements were above 56.7% and as segregating when the standard deviation between donors was above 5%. To diagnose cytomegalovirus status from the catalog of TCR beta chain sequences, a statistical classification framework was built. In a later analysis, V and J genes were assigned by comparing TCR nucleotide sequences against IMGT/GENE-DB human TR gene sequences. Using the TCRdist pipeline, a later analysis assigned CDR3 sequences along with most-parsimonious VDJ recombination scenarios. A later analysis defined each TCR beta chain by its CDR3 amino acid sequence plus V-gene family, and excluded reads lacking a unique V-gene family. As a way to deal with suspected cross-contamination and a sequencing artifact, a later analysis dropped 450 to 700 nucleotide sequences that were highly shared and had low generation probability. In a later analysis, a clonal expansion index was calculated for each public chain from normalized within-repertoire ranks of inferred template counts. Generation probabilities in a later analysis came from a VDJ recombination model fitted to out-of-frame rearrangements, and those results were checked against IGoR. In a later analysis, TCR-TCR, TCR-HLA and TCR-CMV co-occurrence was scored with hypergeometric tests, and a repertoire-size bias correction was applied to TCR pairs. In a later analysis, false discovery rates were estimated by permuting HLA or CMV assignments 20 times. In a later analysis, co-occurring TCRs were grouped using DBSCAN, and TCRdist sequence similarity was added for clustering within HLA-allele-positive subsets. Repertoires with fewer than 30,000 or more than 120,000 public chains, plus five repertoires with anomalous nucleotide sharing, were excluded from co-occurrence clustering. This immuneACCESS table, as held by TCRdb, lists in-frame sequences with V and J called but not all clones. Of the missing ones, under half trace to an unresolved V gene in checked studies; the others have no known cause. The V and J calls and clone size are taken from that table; D and trimming were inferred from the DNA. Recorded for this sample are tens of thousands of clones; approximately 78% of them occurred a single time. The ten largest clones represent 6.5% to 8.5% of the sample.

Recombination connected TRBV7-9 to TRBJ2-5; a weak D assignment points to TRBD2 (7 bases agree). The specimen was PBMCs. The TCR originated in a man aged 18 to 30 in good health and CMV-seropositive. The CDR3 loop reads CASRQPGGQETQYF. The nucleotides read TGTGCCAGCAGGCAGCCGGGGGGCCAGGAGACCCAGTACTTC.